This TCR beta chain originates from a study of OX40 agonist ivuxolimab in advanced cancers. Blood draws occurred at baseline, cycle 4 day 1, and cycle 7 day 1. Trimming shortened V by 0 bases and J by 3 bases, and 15 bases separated the two germline ends. Germline CDR1 SGHRS, CDR2 YFSETQ. This CDR3 has 16 residues. The repertoire was sequenced with immunoSEQ multiplex PCR; TCRdb's copy has only in-frame clones and lacks some. The sample lists 68,000 or so clones, 86% occurring once. This TCR came from an adult with an advanced solid tumor such as melanoma, head and neck, liver or kidney cancer. The rearrangement uses TRBV5-1 and TRBJ1-1; possible D gene TRBD1, 5 bases. Sequenced material: CD4+ or CD8+ T cells sorted from blood, taken in a trial of the OX40 agonist ivuxolimab. The CDR3 coding sequence is TGCGCCAGCAGCTTGGGTTCCGGCAGGGCGGACACTGAAGCTTTCTTT. Translating gives CASSLGSGRADTEAFF.